The source of this T cell receptor (beta chain) is a study of shared clonotypes between healthy human individuals. For the study at large: The composition of the donors was a couple of women and a few men aged 18 to 49.

General study results and limits: Roughly 5% of naive CD4 clonotypes were shared across a handful of donors.

The V gene lost 9 bases and the J gene lost 8 bases, with 14 bases spanning the gap. The CDR3 has 12 amino acids. The V gene's germline CDR1 is KGHSH and CDR2 LQKENI. Method: immunoSEQ multiplex PCR; TCRdb's copy keeps in-frame clones and lacks some. Among hundreds of thousands of clones, almost 97% were seen once, and the ten largest hold 0.06%. This clone was detected a few times. Its antigen is not known. The healthy adult donors were HIV-negative and reported no recent acute infections or vaccinations. Sequencing used naive CD4+ T cells sorted from blood. Subset specified: CD45RA+ positively selected. The chain is built from TRBV18 and TRBJ2-1; D may be TRBD2 (6 bases). This receptor was taken from a woman aged 25-40 years in good health. The CDR3, as DNA: TGTGCCAGTCAGACTAGTTGGGATGAGCAGTTCTTC. Its translation is CASQTSWDEQFF.